The 2 T cell receptor beta chains listed next were all sequenced from one sample in a study of Ad26.COV2.S vaccination and SARS-CoV-2 variants. Treatment denoted: around 19 received Ad26.COV2.S at low or high dose, single or two shots; roughly five received placebo; per-sample allocation not given. Each sample was drawn 63 days after the first injection (of vaccine or placebo). Method: immunoSEQ multiplex PCR; TCRdb's copy keeps in-frame clones and lacks some. The sample records about 410,000 clones, about 88% being singletons. Sample: peripheral blood, taken in a trial of Ad26.COV2.S vaccine versus placebo. These receptors all stem from a person aged 18-65 years who received the Ad26.COV2.S COVID-19 vaccine or a placebo.

The chain carries TRBV5-8 and TRBJ2-5, with D possibly TRBD1 on 6 matching bases. The germline V gene encodes CDR1 SGHTS and CDR2 YDEGEE. Trimming pared 2 bases from V and 4 bases from J, leaving 12 bases between. The CDR3 is made up of 14 amino acids. CDR3 DNA sequence: TGTGCCAGCAGCTTCCGAGGGACACCAGAGACCCAGTACTTC. Its translation is CASSFRGTPETQYF. The entire variable domain, with the rest obtained from reference TRBV5-8 and TRBJ2-5, is as follows: EAGVTQSPTHLIKTRGQQATLRCSPISGHTSVYWYQQALGLGLQFLLWYDEGEERNRGNFPPRFSGRQFPNYSSELNVNALELEDSALYLCASSFRGTPETQYFGPGTRLLVL.

The rearrangement uses TRBV5-1 and TRBJ1-5, with 7 bases aligning to TRBD1. V lost 4 bases, J lost 11 bases, and 12 bases stayed unmatched. Germline CDR1 is SGHRS and CDR2 is YFSETQ. The CDR3 runs to 14 residues. Written as DNA, the CDR3 is TGCGCCAGCAGCCCGGAGACAGGGACGCCGGCCCAGCATTTT. As protein: CASSPETGTPAQHF.